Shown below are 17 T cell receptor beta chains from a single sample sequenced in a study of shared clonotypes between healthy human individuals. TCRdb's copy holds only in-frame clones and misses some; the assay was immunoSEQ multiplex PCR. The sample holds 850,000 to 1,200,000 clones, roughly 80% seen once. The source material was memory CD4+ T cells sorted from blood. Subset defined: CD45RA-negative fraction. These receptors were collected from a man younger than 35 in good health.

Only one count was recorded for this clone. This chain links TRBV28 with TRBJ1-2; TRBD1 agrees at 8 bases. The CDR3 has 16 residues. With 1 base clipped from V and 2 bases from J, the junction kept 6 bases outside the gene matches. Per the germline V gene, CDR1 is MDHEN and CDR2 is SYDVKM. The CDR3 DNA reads TGTGCCAGCAGTTTATTTGACAGGGGAGACAACTATGGCTACACCTTC. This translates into CASSLFDRGDNYGYTF.

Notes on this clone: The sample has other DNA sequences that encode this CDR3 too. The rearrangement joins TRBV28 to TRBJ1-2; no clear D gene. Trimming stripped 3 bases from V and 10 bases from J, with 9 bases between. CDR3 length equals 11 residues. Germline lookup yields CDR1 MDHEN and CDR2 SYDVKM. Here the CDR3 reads CASSLGISYTF. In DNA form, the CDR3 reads TGTGCCAGCAGTTTGGGGATCTCCTACACCTTC.

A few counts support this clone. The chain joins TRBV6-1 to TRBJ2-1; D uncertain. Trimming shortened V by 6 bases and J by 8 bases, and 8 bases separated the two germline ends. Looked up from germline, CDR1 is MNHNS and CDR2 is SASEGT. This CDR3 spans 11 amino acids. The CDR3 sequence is CASRVSHEQFF. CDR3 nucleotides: TGTGCCAGCAGGGTGAGCCATGAGCAGTTCTTC.

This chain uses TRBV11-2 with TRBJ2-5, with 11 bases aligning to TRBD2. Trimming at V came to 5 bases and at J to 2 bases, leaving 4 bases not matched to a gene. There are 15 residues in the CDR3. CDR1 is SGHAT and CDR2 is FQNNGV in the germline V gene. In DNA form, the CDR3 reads TGTGCCAGCAGCCTGATAGCGGGGGGGCAAGAGACCCAGTACTTC. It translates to CASSLIAGGQETQYF.

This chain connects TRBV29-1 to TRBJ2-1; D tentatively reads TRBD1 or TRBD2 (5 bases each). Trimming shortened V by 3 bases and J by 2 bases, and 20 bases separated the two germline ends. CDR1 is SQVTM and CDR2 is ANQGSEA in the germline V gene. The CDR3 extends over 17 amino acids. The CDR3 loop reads CSVERGTDSRTYNEQFF. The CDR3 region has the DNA TGCAGCGTTGAGAGAGGGACCGACTCTCGGACCTACAATGAGCAGTTCTTC.

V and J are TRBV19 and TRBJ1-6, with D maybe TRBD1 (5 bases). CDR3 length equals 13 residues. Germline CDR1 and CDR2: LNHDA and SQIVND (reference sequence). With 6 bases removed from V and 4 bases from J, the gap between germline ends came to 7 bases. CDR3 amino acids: CASSGGYNSPLHF. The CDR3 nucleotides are TGTGCCAGTAGCGGGGGATATAATTCACCCCTCCACTTT.

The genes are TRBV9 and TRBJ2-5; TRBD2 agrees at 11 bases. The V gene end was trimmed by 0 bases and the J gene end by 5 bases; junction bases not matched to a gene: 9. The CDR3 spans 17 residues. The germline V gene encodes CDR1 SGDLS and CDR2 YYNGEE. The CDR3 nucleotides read TGTGCCAGCAGCGTAGTCCCTAGCGGGGGGAAAGGGGAGACCCAGTACTTC. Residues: CASSVVPSGGKGETQYF.

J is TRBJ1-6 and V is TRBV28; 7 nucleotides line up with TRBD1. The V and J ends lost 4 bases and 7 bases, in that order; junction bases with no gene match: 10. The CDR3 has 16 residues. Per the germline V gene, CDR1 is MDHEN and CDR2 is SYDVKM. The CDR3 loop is CASSYSSTGHNSPLHF. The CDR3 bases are TGTGCCAGCAGTTACTCCTCGACAGGGCACAATTCACCCCTCCACTTT.

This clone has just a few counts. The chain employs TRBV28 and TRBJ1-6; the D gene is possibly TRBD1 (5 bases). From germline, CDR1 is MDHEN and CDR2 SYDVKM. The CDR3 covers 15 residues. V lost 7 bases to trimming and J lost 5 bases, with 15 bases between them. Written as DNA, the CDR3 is TGTGCCAGCACGAGGAGCGGGACCCATAATTCACCCCTCCACTTT. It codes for CASTRSGTHNSPLHF.

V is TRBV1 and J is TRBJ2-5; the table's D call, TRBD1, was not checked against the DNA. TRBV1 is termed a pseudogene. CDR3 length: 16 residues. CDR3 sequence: CTSSQRQWTGQETQYF. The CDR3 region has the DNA TGCACCAGCAGCCAACGACAATGGACAGGTCAAGAGACCCAGTACTTC.

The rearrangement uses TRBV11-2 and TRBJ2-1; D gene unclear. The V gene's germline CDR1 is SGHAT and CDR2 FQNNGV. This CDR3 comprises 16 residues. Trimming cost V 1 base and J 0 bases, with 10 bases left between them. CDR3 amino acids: CASSLALSSSYNEQFF. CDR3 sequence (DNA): TGTGCCAGCAGCTTAGCTCTATCAAGCTCCTACAATGAGCAGTTCTTC.

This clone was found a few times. The CDR3 DNA reads TGTGCCAGCAGCCAAAAGAGCGGGGGGTACGCGTACCAAGAGACCCAGTACTTC. Its translation: CASSQKSGGYAYQETQYF. V gene TRBV5-4 combines with J gene TRBJ2-5; 9 nucleotides match TRBD2. CDR1 and CDR2 from the germline V gene are SGHNT and YYREEE (reference sequence). The junction had 13 bases not matched to a gene; V was cut back by 4 bases and J by 0 bases. This CDR3 is 18 amino acids long.

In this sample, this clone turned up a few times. CDR3 sequence (DNA): TGCGCCAGCAGCCAACGTGGGGTGACAGGCGAACGCTACGAGCAGTACTTC. It codes for CASSQRGVTGERYEQYF. J is TRBJ2-7 and V is TRBV4-1; D is possibly TRBD1 (6 bases). This CDR3 has 17 residues. Looked up from germline, CDR1 is MGHRA and CDR2 is YSYEKL. The V and J ends lost 2 bases and 3 bases respectively, with 20 bases between them.

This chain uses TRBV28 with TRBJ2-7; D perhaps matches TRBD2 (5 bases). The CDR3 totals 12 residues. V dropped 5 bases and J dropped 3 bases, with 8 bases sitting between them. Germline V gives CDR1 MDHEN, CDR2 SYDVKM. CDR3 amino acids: CASSEGGYEQYF. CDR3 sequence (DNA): TGTGCCAGCAGTGAAGGAGGCTACGAGCAGTACTTC.

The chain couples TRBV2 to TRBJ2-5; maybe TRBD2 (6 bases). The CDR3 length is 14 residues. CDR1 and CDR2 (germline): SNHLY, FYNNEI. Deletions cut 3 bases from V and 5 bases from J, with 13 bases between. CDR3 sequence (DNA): TGTGCCAGCAGTGACGGGGCGGGGAGGGAGACCCAGTACTTC. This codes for CASSDGAGRETQYF.

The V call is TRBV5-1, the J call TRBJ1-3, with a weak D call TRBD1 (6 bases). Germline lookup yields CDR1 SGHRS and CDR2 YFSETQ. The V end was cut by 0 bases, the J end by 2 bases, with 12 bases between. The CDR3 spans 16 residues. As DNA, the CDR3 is TGCGCCAGCAGCTTGGCCCCAGGGGAGGCTGGAAACACCATATATTTT. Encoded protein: CASSLAPGEAGNTIYF.

CDR3 protein: CASSFNPGNTIYF. CDR3 nucleotide sequence: TGTGCCAGCAGCTTTAATCCCGGAAACACCATATATTTT. This chain joins TRBV5-6 and TRBJ1-3; D gene unclear. V was cut by 2 bases and J by 4 bases, with 7 bases left in between. The CDR3 contains 13 residues. Germline V lookup: CDR1 SGHDT, CDR2 YYEEEE.